Below are 21 T cell receptor beta chains sequenced from a single sample in a study of blood T cell repertoires in COVID-19. TCRdb keeps only in-frame clones here, not all; method: immunoSEQ multiplex PCR. The sample carries fewer than 250,000 clones, 70% to 90% recorded once. The sequenced sample was peripheral blood. The receptors shown here come from a woman in her 50s with acute or convalescent COVID-19.

DNA for the CDR3: TGTGCCAGTACCCTTACCCCTTCTCACAAAACTCCGGACAGGGGAAAACTGTTTTTT. Translated: CASTLTPSHKTPDRGKLFF. The rearrangement uses TRBV19 and TRBJ1-4; 9 bases align to TRBD1. The length of the CDR3 is 19 residues. Germline V CDR1 and CDR2: LNHDA, SQIVND (reference sequence). J gave up 10 bases and V 7 bases, and 25 bases lay outside the gene matches.

The CDR3 sequence is CASSERQGRSYEQYF. The CDR3 coding sequence is TGTGCCAGCAGTGAAAGACAGGGGCGATCCTACGAGCAGTACTTC. The V call is TRBV2, the J call TRBJ2-7, with 8 bases identical to TRBD1. Trimming took 2 bases from V and 1 from J; bases not matched to a gene: 4. The CDR3 has 15 residues. CDR1 and CDR2 (germline): SNHLY, FYNNEI.

The genes are TRBV5-4 and TRBJ2-5; TRBD2 matches at 12 bases. Germline loops: CDR1 SGHNT, CDR2 YYREEE (reference sequence). J was trimmed by 2 bases and V by 4 bases; bases with no gene match: 6. The CDR3 is 16 amino acids. CDR3 protein: CASSPTSGSGQETQYF. CDR3 sequence (DNA): TGTGCCAGCAGCCCGACTAGCGGGAGTGGGCAAGAGACCCAGTACTTC. Supplemented by reference TRBV5-4 and TRBJ2-5, the full variable domain reads ETGVTQSPTHLIKTRGQQVTLRCSSQSGHNTVSWYQQALGQGPQFIFQYYREEENGRGNFPPRFSGLQFPNYSSELNVNALELDDSALYLCASSPTSGSGQETQYFGPGTRLLVL.

In nucleotides, the CDR3 is TGTGCCAGCAGTCTAACGGGGGAGCAGCCCCAGCATTTT. It codes for CASSLTGEQPQHF. The chain combines TRBV6-5 with TRBJ1-5; weak D call: TRBD1 (5 bases). The germline CDR1 and CDR2 sequences are MNHEY and SVGAGI. The CDR3 totals 13 residues. The V gene lost 5 bases and the J gene lost 7 bases, with 12 bases spanning the gap.

The gene calls are TRBV14 and TRBJ2-1, with D uncertain. Trimming left V 2 bases short and J 6 bases short, with 11 bases between. This CDR3 is 14 amino acids long. Germline-derived CDR1 and CDR2 are SGHDN and FVKESK. This chain's CDR3 is CASSQLGIGNEQFF. Written as DNA, the CDR3 is TGTGCCAGCAGCCAACTAGGTATAGGCAATGAGCAGTTCTTC.

The V gene is TRBV5-1, the J gene TRBJ1-1, with 10 bases identical to TRBD1. Per the germline V gene, CDR1 is SGHRS and CDR2 is YFSETQ. The CDR3 totals 15 residues. With V trimmed by 3 bases and J by 5 bases, 7 bases remained unmatched. The CDR3 loop reads CASSWGTGEETEAFF. CDR3 DNA sequence: TGCGCCAGCAGCTGGGGGACAGGGGAGGAAACTGAAGCTTTCTTT.

The J gene is TRBJ2-5, the V gene TRBV10-3; TRBD2 is a possible D gene (7 bases). Germline V lookup: CDR1 ENHRY, CDR2 SYGVKD. CDR3 size: 16 residues. V lost 0 bases, J lost 1 base, and 12 bases lay in between. CDR3: CAISESTGRGQETQYF. The CDR3 bases are TGTGCCATCAGTGAGTCAACAGGGAGGGGCCAAGAGACCCAGTACTTC.

This clone was found once. The chain has TRBV7-2 and TRBJ1-2; TRBD1 matches at 7 bases. The CDR3 runs to 13 residues. Trimming took 4 bases from V and 7 from J; bases not matched to a gene: 6. Looked up from germline, CDR1 is SGHTA and CDR2 is FQGNSA. CDR3 sequence (DNA): TGTGCCAGCAGCTCAGGACAGGCGGGTGGCTACACCTTC. It encodes CASSSGQAGGYTF.

The chain joins TRBV10-2 to TRBJ2-5, with a tentative D call TRBD2 (6 bases). The CDR3 runs 14 residues. V gave up 0 bases and J gave up 5 bases, with 10 bases separating them. CDR1 is WSHSY, CDR2 SAAADI, per germline. The CDR3 reads CASSESGAGETQYF. CDR3 DNA: TGCGCCAGCAGTGAGTCTGGGGCGGGGGAGACCCAGTACTTC.

This chain uses TRBV7-2 with TRBJ1-1; D is possibly TRBD1 (6 bases). CDR1 and CDR2 (germline): SGHTA, FQGNSA. Trimming removed 5 bases from V and 6 bases from J, with 13 bases in between. The CDR3 runs to 13 residues. The chain's CDR3 is CASSPRTAAEAFF. Here the CDR3 DNA reads TGTGCCAGCAGCCCCCGGACAGCAGCTGAAGCTTTCTTT.

The V gene is TRBV5-5, the J gene TRBJ1-2; tentative D call: TRBD1 (6 bases). There are 14 residues in the CDR3. The V gene lost 4 bases and the J gene lost 7 bases, with 17 bases spanning the gap. Germline loops: CDR1 SGHKS, CDR2 YYEKEE (reference sequence). The CDR3 nucleotides read TGTGCCAGCAGCCTCACAGGGATGAGGAGTGGCTACACCTTC. Translated, it gives CASSLTGMRSGYTF.

The rearrangement joins TRBV6-6 to TRBJ2-6; the D gene is possibly TRBD1 (6 bases). The CDR3 is made up of 15 amino acids. CDR1 MNHNY and CDR2 SVGAGI come from the germline V gene (reference sequence). Trimming cost V 6 bases and J 2 bases, with 11 bases left between them. CDR3 DNA: TGTGCCAGCAGGCCACAGGGTGCTGGGGCCAACGTCCTGACTTTC. Amino acids: CASRPQGAGANVLTF.

The chain has TRBV6-1 and TRBJ2-7; 8 nucleotides line up with TRBD1. J lost 3 bases, V lost 2 bases, and 3 bases had no gene match. Germline CDR1 is MNHNS and CDR2 is SASEGT. This CDR3 contains 14 residues. The CDR3: CASSEWTGIYEQYF. CDR3 nucleotides: TGTGCCAGCAGTGAATGGACAGGGATCTACGAGCAGTACTTC.

The J gene is TRBJ1-1, the V gene TRBV5-1; D may be TRBD1 (5 bases). The CDR3 spans 14 residues. Between the trimmed V and J ends, which lost 4 bases and 0 bases, there was a span of 10 bases. Germline V lookup: CDR1 SGHRS, CDR2 YFSETQ. CDR3 in amino acids: CASSEDSLNTEAFF. The CDR3 bases are TGCGCCAGCAGCGAAGACAGCCTGAACACTGAAGCTTTCTTT.

This clone was detected a few times. V gene TRBV10-2 combines with J gene TRBJ1-6; tentatively, D is TRBD1 (5 bases). The CDR3 loop spans 15 amino acids. The V gene lost 3 bases and the J gene lost 6 bases, with 12 bases spanning the gap. Germline CDR1 and CDR2: WSHSY and SAAADI. CDR3 DNA: TGCGCCAGCAGTGAAGGCCAGGGCGTTAATTCACCCCTCCACTTT. It specifies CASSEGQGVNSPLHF.

The J gene is TRBJ2-4, the V gene TRBV21-1; the table gives TRBD1 as D, unverified against the DNA. TRBV21-1 is annotated as a pseudogene. CDR3 length equals 14 residues. CDR3 loop: CASTSWTGKNIQYF. The CDR3 nucleotides read TGTGCCAGCACCTCGTGGACAGGCAAAAACATTCAGTACTTC.

The V call is TRBV30, the J call TRBJ1-3, with no clear D. Germline V lookup: CDR1 GTSNPN, CDR2 SVGIG (reference sequence). Trimming removed 1 base at V and 0 bases at J, with 10 bases between. The CDR3 covers 15 residues. CDR3 nucleotides: TGTGCCTGGAGTGGTCAGTCGTACTCTGGAAACACCATATATTTT. This gives the protein CAWSGQSYSGNTIYF. The variable domain in full, completed from reference TRBV30 and TRBJ1-3, reads SQTIHQWPATLVQPVGSPLSLECTVEGTSNPNLYWYRQAAGRGLQLLFYSVGIGQISSEVPQNLSASRPQDRQFILSSKKLLLSDSGFYLCAWSGQSYSGNTIYFGEGSWLTVV.

The chain uses TRBV7-9 and TRBJ2-3; maybe TRBD2 (6 bases). Per the germline V gene, CDR1 is SEHNR and CDR2 is FQNEAQ (reference sequence). This CDR3 is built from 13 residues. V lost 5 bases and J 2 bases, leaving 8 bases between the germline ends. The CDR3 DNA follows: TGTGCCAGCAGCCGGGACTCCACAGATACGCAGTATTTT. Protein sequence: CASSRDSTDTQYF.

The chain carries TRBV4-3 and TRBJ2-7; 8 bases map to TRBD1. The trim removed 5 bases at V and 4 bases at J, leaving 7 bases unmatched. Germline loops: CDR1 LGHNA, CDR2 YSLEER. This CDR3 region has 14 residues. DNA of the CDR3: TGCGCCAGCAGCTCCGGGACAGGAACTTACGAGCAGTACTTC. Amino acids: CASSSGTGTYEQYF.

The chain couples TRBV18 to TRBJ2-1; TRBD1 matches at 12 bases. J was trimmed by 4 bases and V by 4 bases; bases with no gene match: 5. This CDR3 contains 16 residues. Germline assignment: CDR1 KGHSH and CDR2 LQKENI. CDR3 sequence reads: CASSRRDRGRYNEQFF. The CDR3 region has the DNA TGTGCCAGCTCACGGAGGGACAGGGGGCGTTACAATGAGCAGTTCTTC. Together with reference TRBV18 and TRBJ2-1, the CDR3 gives the full variable domain: NAGVMQNPRHLVRRRGQEARLRCSPMKGHSHVYWYRQLPEEGLKFMVYLQKENIIDESGMPKERFSAEFPKEGPSILRIQQVVRGDSAAYFCASSRRDRGRYNEQFFGPGTRLTVL.

V is TRBV11-2 and J is TRBJ2-4; D possibly corresponds to TRBD2 (6 bases). The CDR3 has 16 residues. The V and J ends lost 1 base and 6 bases respectively, with 16 bases between them. Germline CDR1 and CDR2: SGHAT and FQNNGV. The CDR3 loop reads CASSLASLRRGNIQYF. CDR3 DNA sequence: TGTGCCAGCAGCTTAGCTAGCCTGCGGCGGGGAAACATTCAGTACTTC. Full variable domain (rest looked up from reference TRBV11-2 and TRBJ2-4): EAGVAQSPRYKIIEKRQSVAFWCNPISGHATLYWYQQILGQGPKLLIQFQNNGVVDDSQLPKDRFSAERLKGVDSTLKIQPAKLEDSAVYLCASSLASLRRGNIQYFGAGTRLSVL.